This T cell receptor (beta chain) was profiled in a study of cytomegalovirus exposure and HLA in healthy donors. Broader study findings: Cytomegalovirus-associated status was assigned to roughly 160 TCR beta chains.

This clone was seen only a few times. Its specificity is unknown. After removal of 4 bases from V and 1 base from J, the junction contained 5 bases not matched to a gene. CDR1 and CDR2 from the germline V gene are MNHNY and SVGAGI (reference sequence). The CDR3 totals 16 residues. Vbeta (60) and Jbeta (13) primers were used in the PCR. Authors' methods: A later analysis counted around 80 million unique TCR beta chains, some 10 million shared. Assay used: immunoSEQ multiplex PCR; TCRdb lists only in-frame clones, some missing. From that table come the V and J calls and clone size; the DNA was used to work out D and trimming. The sample has some 120,000 clones; about 10% are singletons.

What was sequenced was PBMCs. The chain has TRBV6-6 and TRBJ2-7, with 12 bases identical to TRBD2. This receptor was identified in a man aged 25 to 40 in good health and CMV-seronegative. CDR3: CASSWTGTSGSYEQYF. The DNA of the CDR3 is TGTGCCAGCAGTTGGACAGGGACTAGCGGGTCCTACGAGCAGTACTTC.